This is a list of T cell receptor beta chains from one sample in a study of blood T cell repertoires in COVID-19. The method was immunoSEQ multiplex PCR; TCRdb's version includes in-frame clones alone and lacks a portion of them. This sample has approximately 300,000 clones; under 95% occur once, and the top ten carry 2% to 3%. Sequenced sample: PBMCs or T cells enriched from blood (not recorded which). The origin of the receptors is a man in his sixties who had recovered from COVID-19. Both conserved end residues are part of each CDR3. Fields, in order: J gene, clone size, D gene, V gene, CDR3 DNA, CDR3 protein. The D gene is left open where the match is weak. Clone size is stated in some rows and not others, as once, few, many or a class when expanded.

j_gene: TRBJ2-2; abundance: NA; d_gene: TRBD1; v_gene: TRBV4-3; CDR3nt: TGCGCCAGCAGACCGGGACAGGGGAGCGCCGGGGAGCTGTTTTTT; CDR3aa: CASRPGQGSAGELFF
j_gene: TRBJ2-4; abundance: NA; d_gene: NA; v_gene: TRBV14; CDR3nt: TGTGCCAGCAGCCAAGATCCGGGGATAGCCAAAAACATTCAGTACTTC; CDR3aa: CASSQDPGIAKNIQYF
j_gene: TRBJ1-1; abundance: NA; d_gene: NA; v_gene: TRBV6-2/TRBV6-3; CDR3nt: TGTGCCAGCAGTTACTCGCGGGTGTTGTACACTGAAGCTTTCTTT; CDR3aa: CASSYSRVLYTEAFF
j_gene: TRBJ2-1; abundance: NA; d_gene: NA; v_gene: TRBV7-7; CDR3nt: TGTGCTAGCAGCCCGGGGTCTCACAATGAGCAGTTCTTC; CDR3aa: CASSPGSHNEQFF
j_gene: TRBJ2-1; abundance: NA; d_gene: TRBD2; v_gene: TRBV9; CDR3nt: TGTGCCAGCAGCGTAGAAAGCGGGAGGGGAGAGCAGTTCTTC; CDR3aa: CASSVESGRGEQFF
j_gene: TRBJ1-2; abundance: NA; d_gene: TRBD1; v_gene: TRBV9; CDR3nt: TGTGCCAGCAGCGAGGGGGCGACAGCGAACTATGGCTACACCTTC; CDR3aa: CASSEGATANYGYTF
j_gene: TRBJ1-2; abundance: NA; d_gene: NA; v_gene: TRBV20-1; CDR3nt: TGCAGTGCTACGCGGGGGCGAGGCTACACCTTC; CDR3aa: CSATRGRGYTF
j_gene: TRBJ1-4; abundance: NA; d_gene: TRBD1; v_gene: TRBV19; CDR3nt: TGTGCCAGTAGTAGACAGGGCACTAATGAAAAACTGTTTTTT; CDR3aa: CASSRQGTNEKLFF
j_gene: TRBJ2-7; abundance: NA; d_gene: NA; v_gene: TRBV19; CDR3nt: TGTGCCAGTAGTGAGGTTGGGTCGTCGCAGTACTTC; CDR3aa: CASSEVGSSQYF
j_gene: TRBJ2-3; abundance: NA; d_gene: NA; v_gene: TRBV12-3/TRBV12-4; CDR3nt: TGTGCCTCGGCGGTGTGGGATACGCAGTATTTT; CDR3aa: CASAVWDTQYF
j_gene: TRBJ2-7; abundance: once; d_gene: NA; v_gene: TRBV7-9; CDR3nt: TGTGCCAGCAGCTTAAGTCCCCCAGCTGGAGCCTACGAGCAGTACTTC; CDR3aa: CASSLSPPAGAYEQYF
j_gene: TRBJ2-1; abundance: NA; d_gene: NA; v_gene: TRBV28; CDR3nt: TGTGCCAGCAGTGTTCTAGGGGTTTCGGATGAGCAGTTCTTC; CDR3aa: CASSVLGVSDEQFF
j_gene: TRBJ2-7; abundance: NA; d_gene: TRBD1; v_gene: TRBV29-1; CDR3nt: TGCAGCGTTGGGCAGGGGGTCCACGAGCAGTACTTC; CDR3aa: CSVGQGVHEQYF
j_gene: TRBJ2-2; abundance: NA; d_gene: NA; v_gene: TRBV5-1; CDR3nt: TGCGCCAGCACCGTCTCCGGGACGGGGGACACCGGGGAGCTGTTTTTT; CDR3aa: CASTVSGTGDTGELFF
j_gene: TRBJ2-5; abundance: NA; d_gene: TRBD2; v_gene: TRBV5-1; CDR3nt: TGCGCCAGCAGCTTGGGATCTAGCGGGACGGGAGAGACCCAGTACTTC; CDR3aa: CASSLGSSGTGETQYF
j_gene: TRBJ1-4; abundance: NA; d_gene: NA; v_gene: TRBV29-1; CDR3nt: TGCAGCGTGGCCGAGGAGGCGAGAACTAATGAAAAACTGTTTTTT; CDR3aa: CSVAEEARTNEKLFF
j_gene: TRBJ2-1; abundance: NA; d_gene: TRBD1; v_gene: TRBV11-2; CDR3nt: TGTGCCAGCAGCTTAGGGACAGGGGCTAGGGAGCAGTTCTTC; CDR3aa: CASSLGTGAREQFF
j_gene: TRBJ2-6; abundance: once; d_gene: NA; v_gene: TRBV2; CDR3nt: TGTGCCAGCAGTGAAACAGGGACTGGGGCCAACGTCCTGACTTTC; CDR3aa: CASSETGTGANVLTF
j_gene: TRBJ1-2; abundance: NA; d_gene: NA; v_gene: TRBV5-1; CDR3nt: TGCGCCAGCAGCTCGGCCTGGTCCCCAACAGGGACCTATGGCTACACCTTC; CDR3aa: CASSSAWSPTGTYGYTF
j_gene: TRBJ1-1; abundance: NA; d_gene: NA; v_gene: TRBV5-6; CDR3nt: TGTGCCAGCGGCAACCTGGAGACTGAAGCTTTCTTT; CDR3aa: CASGNLETEAFF
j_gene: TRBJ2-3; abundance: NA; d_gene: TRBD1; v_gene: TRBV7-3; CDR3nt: TGTGCCAGCAGCTCCTCCGGGACAGGGTTTATAGATACGCAGTATTTT; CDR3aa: CASSSSGTGFIDTQYF
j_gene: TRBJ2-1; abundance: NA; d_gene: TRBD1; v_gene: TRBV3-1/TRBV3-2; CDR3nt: TGTGCCAGCAGCCAAGGGACAGGGGACCTGAATGAGCAGTTCTTC; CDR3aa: CASSQGTGDLNEQFF
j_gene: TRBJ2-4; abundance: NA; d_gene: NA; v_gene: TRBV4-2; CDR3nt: TGTGCCAGCAGCCAAGATCCCCCTCTGGCGGGACTTTTAGCCAAAAACATTCAGTACTTC; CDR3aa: CASSQDPPLAGLLAKNIQYF
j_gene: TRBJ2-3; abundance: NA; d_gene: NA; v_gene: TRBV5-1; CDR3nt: TGCGCCAGCAGTAAGGGGGACGGCACAGATACGCAGTATTTT; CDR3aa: CASSKGDGTDTQYF
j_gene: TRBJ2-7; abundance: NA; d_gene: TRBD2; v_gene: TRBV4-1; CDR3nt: TGCGCCAGCAGCCCTCAGACTAGCGTTATCTCCTACGAGCAGTACTTC; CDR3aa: CASSPQTSVISYEQYF
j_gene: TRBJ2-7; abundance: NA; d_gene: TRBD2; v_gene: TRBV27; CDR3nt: TGTGCCAGCAGTTTCCCGGGAGGGTACGAGCAGTACTTC; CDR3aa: CASSFPGGYEQYF
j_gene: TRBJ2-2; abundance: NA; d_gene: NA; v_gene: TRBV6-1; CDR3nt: TGTGCCAGCAGTGGCCATCAGGGGACCAACACCGGGGAGCTGTTTTTT; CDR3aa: CASSGHQGTNTGELFF
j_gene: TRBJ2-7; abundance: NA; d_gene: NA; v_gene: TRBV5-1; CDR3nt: TGCGCCAGCAGTGCAGGCGCCCTCTACGAGCAGTACTTC; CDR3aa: CASSAGALYEQYF